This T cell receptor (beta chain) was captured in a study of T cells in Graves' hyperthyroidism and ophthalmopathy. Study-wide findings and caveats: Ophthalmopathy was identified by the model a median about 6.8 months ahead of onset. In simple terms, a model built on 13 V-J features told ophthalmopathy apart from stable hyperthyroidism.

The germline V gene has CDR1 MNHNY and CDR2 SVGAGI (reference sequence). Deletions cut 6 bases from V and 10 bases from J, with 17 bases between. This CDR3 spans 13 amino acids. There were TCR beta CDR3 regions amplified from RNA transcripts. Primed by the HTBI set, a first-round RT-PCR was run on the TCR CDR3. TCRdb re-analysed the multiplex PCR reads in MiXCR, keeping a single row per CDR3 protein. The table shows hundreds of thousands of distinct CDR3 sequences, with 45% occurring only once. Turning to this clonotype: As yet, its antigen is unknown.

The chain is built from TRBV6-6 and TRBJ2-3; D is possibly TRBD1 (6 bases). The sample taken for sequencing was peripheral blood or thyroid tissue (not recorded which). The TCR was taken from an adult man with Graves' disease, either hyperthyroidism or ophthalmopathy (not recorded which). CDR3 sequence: CASSPQQGFPQYF. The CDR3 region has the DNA TGTGCCAGCAGCCCACAACAGGGCTTTCCGCAGTATTTT.